This TCR beta chain was found in a study of T cells in Graves' hyperthyroidism and ophthalmopathy. Researchers took RNA transcripts and amplified the TCR beta CDR3 regions from them. HTBI primers were employed in a first-round RT-PCR of the TCR CDR3. TCRdb re-analysed the multiplex PCR reads in MiXCR, keeping a single row per CDR3 protein. This table holds under 700,000 distinct CDR3 sequences, roughly a sixth found once. This CDR3 is 13 amino acids long. Trimming removed 3 bases from V and 0 bases from J, with 6 bases in between. Researchers barred patients who had uncontrolled infection, other autoimmune disease, pregnancy or lactation. This clonotype was counted many times.

Source material: blood. The receptor comes from a woman under 30 with Graves' hyperthyroidism. The chain uses TRBV12-3 or TRBV12-4 and TRBJ2-7; D is undetermined. The CDR3 DNA sequence: TGTGCCAGCAGTTTTGGCGCCTCCTACGAGCAGTACTTC. This translates into CASSFGASYEQYF.